A single T cell receptor beta chain is shown here with its context. What it binds is unknown. This entry belongs to a study of T cell repertoires in cytomegalovirus infection. Study-wide context: Used in the study were CMV epitopes, some recently identified and HLA-C-restricted, others well-studied and HLA-B-restricted. Evidence of both CMV infection and a matching HLA type came from public TCR beta signatures.

Germline CDR1 reads SGHDT; CDR2 reads YYEEEE. V lost 4 bases, J lost 2 bases, and 10 bases lay in between. The CDR3 has 14 residues. Notes on the study in general: Ex vivo responses were dominated by HLA-C-restricted CMV-specific TCR beta clonotypes.

TCRdb passed the reads through MiXCR, listing each CDR3 protein once. The data hold 400,000 to 600,000 distinct CDR3 sequences, with approximately 42% observed a single time. The sequence derives from a human donor in good health (CMV status not recorded). Some clones in this sample may be carry-over from other donors' samples. Material: cultured PBMCs, obtained from culture after CMV antigen stimulation. J is TRBJ2-1 and V is TRBV5-6; a weak D match, TRBD2 (6 bases). The chain's CDR3 is CASSQPGAYNEQFF. CDR3 DNA sequence: TGTGCCAGCAGCCAGCCGGGAGCCTACAATGAGCAGTTCTTC. The variable domain in full, with the rest retrieved from reference TRBV5-6 and TRBJ2-1, is DAGVTQSPTHLIKTRGQQVTLRCSPKSGHDTVSWYQQALGQGPQFIFQYYEEEERQRGNFPDRFSGHQFPNYSSELNVNALLLGDSALYLCASSQPGAYNEQFFGPGTRLTVL.